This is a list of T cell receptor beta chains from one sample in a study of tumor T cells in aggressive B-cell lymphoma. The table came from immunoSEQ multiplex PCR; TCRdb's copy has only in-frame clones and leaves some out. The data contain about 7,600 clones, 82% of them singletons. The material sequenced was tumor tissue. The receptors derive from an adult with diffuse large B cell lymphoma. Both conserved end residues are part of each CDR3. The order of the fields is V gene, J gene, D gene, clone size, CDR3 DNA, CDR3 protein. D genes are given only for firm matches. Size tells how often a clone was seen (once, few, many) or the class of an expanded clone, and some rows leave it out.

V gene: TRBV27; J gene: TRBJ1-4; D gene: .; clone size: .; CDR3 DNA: TGTGCCAGCCGCTTGGGAGTCTACCATGAAAAACTGTTTTTT; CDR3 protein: CASRLGVYHEKLFF
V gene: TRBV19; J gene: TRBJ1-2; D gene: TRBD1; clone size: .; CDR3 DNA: TGTGCCAGTAGCGCGCCAGGGGGCTGGGACTATGGCTACACCTTC; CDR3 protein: CASSAPGGWDYGYTF
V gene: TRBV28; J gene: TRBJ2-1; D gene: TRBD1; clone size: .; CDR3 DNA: TGTGCCAGCAGTGCAAGACAGGGCGCTGAGCAGTTCTTC; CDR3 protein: CASSARQGAEQFF
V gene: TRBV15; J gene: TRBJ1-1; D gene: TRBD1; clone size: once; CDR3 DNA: TGTGCCACCAGCAGCGACAGGGGGTGGACTGAAGCTTTCTTT; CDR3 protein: CATSSDRGWTEAFF
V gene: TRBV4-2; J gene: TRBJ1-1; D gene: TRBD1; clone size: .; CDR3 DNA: TGTGCCAGCAGCCAGATCGGGACAGGGATGAACACTGAAGCTTTCTTT; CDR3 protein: CASSQIGTGMNTEAFF
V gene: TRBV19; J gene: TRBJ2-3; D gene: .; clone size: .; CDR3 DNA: TGTGCCAGTAGTATACAGGCCAATACGCAGTATTTT; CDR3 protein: CASSIQANTQYF
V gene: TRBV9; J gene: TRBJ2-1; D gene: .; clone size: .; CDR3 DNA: TGTGCCAGCAGCTCCGATGGTCCGTGGGAGTCCTACAATGAGCAGTTCTTC; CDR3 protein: CASSSDGPWESYNEQFF
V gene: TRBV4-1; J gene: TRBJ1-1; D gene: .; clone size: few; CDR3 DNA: TGCGCCAGCAGCCAAACCCCAACACCGAACACTGAAGCTTTCTTT; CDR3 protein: CASSQTPTPNTEAFF
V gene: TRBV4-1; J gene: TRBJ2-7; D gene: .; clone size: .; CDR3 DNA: TGCGCCAGCAGCCAGGGGCCTTCCTACGAGCAGTACTTC; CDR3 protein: CASSQGPSYEQYF
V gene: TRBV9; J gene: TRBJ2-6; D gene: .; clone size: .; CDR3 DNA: TGTGCCAGCAGCGTAAATCGAGACACCCCATTTCGCGGGGCCAACGTCCTGACTTTC; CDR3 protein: CASSVNRDTPFRGANVLTF
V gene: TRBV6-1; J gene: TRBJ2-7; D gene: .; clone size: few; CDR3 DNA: TGTGCCAGCAGTGAAGGGCGGGGACTGGGCTACGAGCAGTACTTC; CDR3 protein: CASSEGRGLGYEQYF
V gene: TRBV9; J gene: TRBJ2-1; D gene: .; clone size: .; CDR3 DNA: TGTGCCAGCAGCCACGACACCTACAATGAGCAGTTCTTC; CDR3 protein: CASSHDTYNEQFF
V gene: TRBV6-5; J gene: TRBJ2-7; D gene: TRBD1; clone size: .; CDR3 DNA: TGTGCCAGCAGTGGAATGGGACAGGGCTACGAGCAGTACTTC; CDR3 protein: CASSGMGQGYEQYF
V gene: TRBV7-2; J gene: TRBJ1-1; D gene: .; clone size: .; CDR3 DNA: TGTGCCAGCAGCTTACGGGGGGCGGAAGCTTTCTTT; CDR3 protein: CASSLRGAEAFF
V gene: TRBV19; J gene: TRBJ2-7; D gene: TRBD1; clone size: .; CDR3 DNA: TGTGCCAGTAGTATAGATCTTGAACAGGGGCAAGGTACGGACGAGCAGTACTTC; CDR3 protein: CASSIDLEQGQGTDEQYF
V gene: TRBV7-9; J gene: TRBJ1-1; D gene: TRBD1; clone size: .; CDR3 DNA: TGTGCCAGCAGCGACGGGACAGGGGGCTTGGGTGAAGCTTTCTTT; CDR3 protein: CASSDGTGGLGEAFF